These 23 T cell receptor beta chains were all obtained from the same sample, sequenced in a study of OX40 agonist ivuxolimab in advanced cancers. TCRdb's table, derived via immunoSEQ multiplex PCR, lists solely in-frame clones and lacks some. The sample has tens of thousands of clones; about 85% are singletons. Sample: CD4+ or CD8+ T cells sorted from blood, taken in a trial of the OX40 agonist ivuxolimab. The receptors stem from an adult with an advanced solid tumor such as melanoma, head and neck, liver or kidney cancer.

The chain employs TRBV27 and TRBJ1-1; no clear D gene. The CDR3 extends over 13 amino acids. The germline gives CDR1 MNHEY, CDR2 SMNVEV (reference sequence). V was cut by 2 bases and J by 2 bases, with 6 bases left in between. The CDR3: CASSLGRNTEAFF. The CDR3 nucleotides are TGTGCCAGCAGTTTAGGCAGAAACACTGAAGCTTTCTTT.

This clone was counted once. The rearrangement joins TRBV7-8 to TRBJ2-7; D could derive from TRBD1 or TRBD2 (5 bases each). Trimming shortened V by 1 base and J by 7 bases, and 11 bases separated the two germline ends. The V gene's germline CDR1 is SGHVS and CDR2 FQNEAQ. CDR3 length equals 13 residues. The CDR3 spells CASSLGGRIEQYF. CDR3 nucleotide sequence: TGTGCCAGCAGCTTAGGGGGACGTATAGAGCAGTACTTC. Looking up the rest from reference TRBV7-8 and TRBJ2-7 gives the full variable domain: GAGVSQSPRYKVAKRGQDVALRCDPISGHVSLFWYQQALGQGPEFLTYFQNEAQLDKSGLPSDRFFAERPEGSVSTLKIQRTQQEDSAVYLCASSLGGRIEQYFGPGTRLTVT.

V is TRBV6-6 and J is TRBJ1-1; 7 bases fit TRBD1. V gave up 10 bases and J gave up 4 bases; unmatched junction bases: 9. From germline, CDR1 is MNHNY and CDR2 SVGAGI (reference sequence). CDR3 length: 13 amino acids. CDR3 in amino acids: CATQGGVSTEAFF. CDR3 coding DNA: TGTGCCACCCAGGGGGGGGTGAGCACTGAAGCTTTCTTT.

This sequence joins TRBV11-3 and TRBJ2-7, with 7 nucleotides matching TRBD1. The CDR3 contains 13 residues. Germline trimming cut 6 bases from V and 6 bases from J; bases unmatched to any gene: 8. From germline, CDR1 is SGHNT and CDR2 YENEEA. The CDR3 nucleotides read TGTGCCAGCAGAAACAGGGGTATGCGCGAGCAGTACTTC. Its protein is CASRNRGMREQYF.

The chain carries TRBV28 and TRBJ1-6; D unclear. CDR1 MDHEN and CDR2 SYDVKM come from the germline V gene. The CDR3 sequence is 12 residues long. V gave up 3 bases and J gave up 7 bases, with 4 bases separating them. The CDR3 DNA follows: TGTGCCAGCAGTTTCCCGAATTCACCCCTCCACTTT. Its translation: CASSFPNSPLHF.

The chain uses TRBV7-3 and TRBJ1-1, with no clear D. The V gene lost 5 bases and the J gene lost 5 bases, with 21 bases spanning the gap. This CDR3 is 16 amino acids long. Germline CDR1 SGHTA, CDR2 FQGTGA. Written as DNA, the CDR3 is TGTGCCAGCAGCCTCGGACCGTCGGGAATGGGGACTGAAGCTTTCTTT. Residues: CASSLGPSGMGTEAFF.

J is TRBJ2-1 and V is TRBV4-3; 7 nucleotides line up with TRBD1. The germline gives CDR1 LGHNA, CDR2 YSLEER. J lost 6 bases, V lost 2 bases, and 4 bases had no gene match. The CDR3 runs to 14 residues. CDR3 loop: CASSQRTGPNEQFF. CDR3 in DNA: TGCGCCAGCAGCCAACGGACAGGCCCCAATGAGCAGTTCTTC.

A word on this clone: The same CDR3 is also encoded by other DNA sequences in this sample. The rearrangement joins TRBV27 to TRBJ2-7; no definite D call. V gave up 3 bases and J gave up 0 bases, with 6 bases separating them. CDR1 and CDR2 from the germline V gene are MNHEY and SMNVEV (reference sequence). The CDR3 runs 13 residues. The CDR3 DNA is TGTGCCAGCAGTTTCGGCGGCTCCTACGAGCAGTACTTC. This encodes CASSFGGSYEQYF.

The V and J genes are TRBV7-6 and TRBJ1-2; 8 nucleotides line up with TRBD1. Germline V CDR1 and CDR2: SGHVS, FNYEAQ. The CDR3 extends over 18 amino acids. V shed 1 base, J shed 1 base, and the junction held 11 bases outside the gene matches. The CDR3 DNA is TGTGCCAGCAGCTTAGTAGGACAGGGCACTAGGTTTAACTATGGCTACACCTTC. The encoded protein is CASSLVGQGTRFNYGYTF.

The chain joins TRBV9 to TRBJ1-2, with D uncertain. CDR3 length: 13 amino acids. V was pared by 4 bases and J by 8 bases, with 15 bases between. Germline-derived CDR1 and CDR2 are SGDLS and YYNGEE. The CDR3 sequence: CASSPDPLKGYTF. The CDR3 DNA reads as TGTGCCAGCAGCCCCGACCCGTTGAAGGGCTACACCTTC.

The chain combines TRBV6-5 with TRBJ1-1; D remains unclear. Trimming stripped 7 bases from V and 1 base from J, with 13 bases between. Germline CDR1 MNHEY, CDR2 SVGAGI. The CDR3 spans 14 residues. The CDR3 DNA reads TGTGCCAGCACGGCCGGGGTAGGGAACACTGAAGCTTTCTTT. It encodes CASTAGVGNTEAFF.

The chain employs TRBV13 and TRBJ1-6, with TRBD1 matching over 8 bases. V lost 4 bases to trimming and J lost 7 bases; unmatched junction nucleotides: 3. Germline CDR1 PRHDT, CDR2 FYEKMQ (reference sequence). The CDR3 runs 14 residues. CDR3 nucleotides: TGTGCCAGCAGCTCTCGGACAGGGAATTCACCCCTCCACTTT. This translates into CASSSRTGNSPLHF.

This clone was recorded only once. Here the CDR3 DNA reads TGCGCCAGCAGTTCCGGGGGCACTGAAGCTTTCTTT. This codes for CASSSGGTEAFF. The genes are TRBV4-3 and TRBJ1-1; D is possibly TRBD1 (5 bases). The CDR3 spans 12 residues. The V gene lost 6 bases and the J gene lost 4 bases, with 9 bases spanning the gap. CDR1 LGHNA and CDR2 YSLEER come from the germline V gene.

DNA of the CDR3: TGTGCCAGCAGCCCCGAGGTGGGTCTCGGTCGCGGGTTCGAGGGCTACACCTTC. This sequence encodes CASSPEVGLGRGFEGYTF. V is TRBV11-3 and J is TRBJ1-2; D is unresolved. Trimming pared 5 bases from V and 8 bases from J, leaving 30 bases between. CDR1 is SGHNT and CDR2 is YENEEA in the germline V gene. The CDR3 length is 18 residues.

V and J are TRBV9 and TRBJ2-3; the D gene is possibly TRBD2 (7 bases). Per germline, CDR1 SGDLS and CDR2 YYNGEE. V dropped 0 bases and J dropped 5 bases, with 16 bases sitting between them. The CDR3 is 16 residues long. CDR3 coding DNA: TGTGCCAGCAGCGTAGAGAGGGGGGGCCCGAGAGATACGCAGTATTTT. Protein sequence: CASSVERGGPRDTQYF. Full variable domain (outside the CDR3, taken from reference TRBV9 and TRBJ2-3): DSGVTQTPKHLITATGQRVTLRCSPRSGDLSVYWYQQSLDQGLQFLIQYYNGEERAKGNILERFSAQQFPDLHSELNLSSLELGDSALYFCASSVERGGPRDTQYFGPGTRLTVL.

The gene calls are TRBV9 and TRBJ2-7, with D perhaps matching TRBD1 or TRBD2 (5 bases each). V was cut by 3 bases and J by 2 bases, with 18 bases left in between. Looked up from germline, CDR1 is SGDLS and CDR2 is YYNGEE. The CDR3 contains 16 residues. The CDR3 nucleotides read TGTGCCAGCAGCGCAAACTTGGGGACCCAGACCTACGAGCAGTACTTC. Translating it yields CASSANLGTQTYEQYF. The complete variable domain, with remaining parts taken from reference TRBV9 and TRBJ2-7, reads DSGVTQTPKHLITATGQRVTLRCSPRSGDLSVYWYQQSLDQGLQFLIQYYNGEERAKGNILERFSAQQFPDLHSELNLSSLELGDSALYFCASSANLGTQTYEQYFGPGTRLTVT.

The chain recombines TRBV19 with TRBJ2-1, with unresolved D. CDR3 length: 14 amino acids. Trimming took off 3 bases at V and 5 bases at J, with 11 bases between the two ends. The germline V gene encodes CDR1 LNHDA and CDR2 SQIVND (reference sequence). The CDR3 reads CASSIGHENNEQFF. The CDR3 DNA sequence: TGTGCCAGTAGTATCGGGCACGAGAACAATGAGCAGTTCTTC. Full variable domain (rest looked up from reference TRBV19 and TRBJ2-1): DGGITQSPKYLFRKEGQNVTLSCEQNLNHDAMYWYRQDPGQGLRLIYYSQIVNDFQKGDIAEGYSVSREKKESFPLTVTSAQKNPTAFYLCASSIGHENNEQFFGPGTRLTVL.

On this clone itself: At one end the junction does not follow the germline gene, possibly because of a read error. The chain links TRBV4-1 to TRBJ2-6; D gene uncertain. In germline, CDR1 is MGHRA, CDR2 YSYEKL. This CDR3 has 16 residues. The CDR3 DNA sequence: TGTGCCAGCAGCCAAGATCTCACAACTGGGGCCAACGTCCTGACTTTC. Protein sequence: CASSQDLTTGANVLTF.

The chain combines TRBV5-5 with TRBJ2-6; D perhaps matches TRBD1 (6 bases). The germline V gene has CDR1 SGHKS and CDR2 YYEKEE (reference sequence). There are 19 residues in the CDR3. V was pared by 4 bases and J by 0 bases, with 20 bases between. The chain's CDR3 is CASSVPRDTSISGANVLTF. The DNA of the CDR3 is TGTGCCAGCAGCGTCCCCCGGGACACCTCGATCTCTGGGGCCAACGTCCTGACTTTC.

The chain couples TRBV25-1 to TRBJ1-4; D not certain. Trimming took off 3 bases at V and 3 bases at J, with 17 bases between the two ends. CDR1 is MGHDK and CDR2 is SYGVNS in the germline V gene. The CDR3 length is 17 residues. The CDR3, as DNA: TGTGCCAGCAGTGAGCCTTTGATCGGCGGGCCTAATGAAAAACTGTTTTTT. The encoded protein is CASSEPLIGGPNEKLFF. Filled out from reference TRBV25-1 and TRBJ1-4, the complete variable domain reads EADIYQTPRYLVIGTGKKITLECSQTMGHDKMYWYQQDPGMELHLIHYSYGVNSTEKGDLSSESTVSRIRTEHFPLTLESARPSHTSQYLCASSEPLIGGPNEKLFFGSGTQLSVL.

In nucleotides, the CDR3 is TGTGCCAGTAGTAAAACTAGCGGGGTATTTTACGAGCAGTACTTC. Protein: CASSKTSGVFYEQYF. The chain has TRBV19 and TRBJ2-7, with 10 bases that match TRBD2. Germline CDR1 and CDR2: LNHDA and SQIVND (reference sequence). The ends lost 4 bases at V and 4 bases at J; junction bases unmatched: 7. The CDR3 consists of 15 residues.

The chain joins TRBV29-1 to TRBJ2-7; 7 nucleotides agree with TRBD1. This CDR3 comprises 14 residues. J was trimmed by 3 bases and V by 1 base; bases with no gene match: 6. CDR1 SQVTM and CDR2 ANQGSEA come from the germline V gene. The DNA of the CDR3 is TGCAGCGTTGAAGCCACAGGGGTGGACTACGAGCAGTACTTC. Translating it yields CSVEATGVDYEQYF.

J is TRBJ1-1 and V is TRBV2; D is undetermined. Trimming removed 2 bases from V and 1 base from J, with 11 bases in between. The CDR3 is 15 residues long. Germline V gene data show CDR1 as SNHLY and CDR2 as FYNNEI. The CDR3 loop is CASSELRSPNTEAFF. In DNA form, the CDR3 reads TGTGCCAGCAGTGAACTCCGTTCTCCGAACACTGAAGCTTTCTTT.